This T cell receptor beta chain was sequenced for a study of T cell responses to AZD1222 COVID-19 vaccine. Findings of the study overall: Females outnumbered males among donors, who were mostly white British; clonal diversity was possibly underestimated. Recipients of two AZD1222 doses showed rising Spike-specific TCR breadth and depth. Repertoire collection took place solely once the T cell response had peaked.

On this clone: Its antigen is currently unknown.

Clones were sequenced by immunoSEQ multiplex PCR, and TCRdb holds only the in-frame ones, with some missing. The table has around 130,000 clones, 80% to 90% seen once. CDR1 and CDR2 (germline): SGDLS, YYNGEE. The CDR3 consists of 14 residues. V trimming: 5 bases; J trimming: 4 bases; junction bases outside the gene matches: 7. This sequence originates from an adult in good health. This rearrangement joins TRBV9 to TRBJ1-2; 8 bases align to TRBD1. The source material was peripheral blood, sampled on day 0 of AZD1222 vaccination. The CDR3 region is CASSRDRLSYGYTF. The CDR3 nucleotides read TGTGCCAGCAGTAGGGACAGGCTATCCTATGGCTACACCTTC.